A selection of T cell receptor beta chains follows, all from one sample in a study. TCRdb used MiXCR to reprocess the 5' RACE reads, holding one entry per CDR3 protein. The table lists under 9,500 distinct CDR3 sequences, 34% of them singletons. The sample consisted of Tregs sorted from blood. These TCRs come from a female donor with breast cancer. The CDR3 runs from the conserved cysteine through the conserved F or W. A D gene is named only where the DNA matches it firmly. Part of the rows lack a size; the others show once, few, many or a class for expanded clones.

j_call: TRBJ1-2
cdr3_length: 13
v_call: TRBV28
d_call: NA
clone_size: NA
cdr3_nt: TGTGCCAGCAGCATGGACAGTAACTATGGCTACACCTTC
cdr3_aa: CASSMDSNYGYTF

j_call: TRBJ2-1
cdr3_length: 14
v_call: TRBV2
d_call: NA
clone_size: once
cdr3_nt: TGTGCCAGCAGTGGAGCGCTCGGGGGACGGGAGCAGTTCTTC
cdr3_aa: CASSGALGGREQFF

j_call: TRBJ1-6
cdr3_length: 14
v_call: TRBV7-2
d_call: NA
clone_size: NA
cdr3_nt: TGTGCCAGCAGCTTAGACGACACCAATTCACCCCTCTACTTT
cdr3_aa: CASSLDDTNSPLYF

j_call: TRBJ1-1
cdr3_length: 13
v_call: TRBV5-1
d_call: NA
clone_size: few
cdr3_nt: TGCGCCAGCAGCCGCAGGGGTTCCACTGAAGCTTTCTTT
cdr3_aa: CASSRRGSTEAFF

j_call: TRBJ2-5
cdr3_length: 14
v_call: TRBV6-5
d_call: NA
clone_size: medium-sized
cdr3_nt: TGTGCCAGCAGAAGGGGAACAGGGAGTGAGACCCAGTACTTC
cdr3_aa: CASRRGTGSETQYF

j_call: TRBJ1-5
cdr3_length: 13
v_call: TRBV11-2
d_call: NA
clone_size: NA
cdr3_nt: TGTGCCAGCAGCTTAGGAACGGGTCAGCCCCAGCATTTT
cdr3_aa: CASSLGTGQPQHF

j_call: TRBJ1-5
cdr3_length: 14
v_call: TRBV19
d_call: NA
clone_size: few
cdr3_nt: TGTGCCAGCGACAGTGGGCGATTCGCTCAGCCCCAGCATTTT
cdr3_aa: CASDSGRFAQPQHF

j_call: TRBJ2-7
cdr3_length: 13
v_call: TRBV6-6
d_call: NA
clone_size: NA
cdr3_nt: TGTGCCAGCAGTCCTGGGGGACCCTACGAGCAGTACTTC
cdr3_aa: CASSPGGPYEQYF

j_call: TRBJ2-3
cdr3_length: 17
v_call: TRBV4-1
d_call: TRBD2
clone_size: few
cdr3_nt: TGCGCCAGCAGCCCAGTACTGACTAGCGGGAGACTAGATACGCAGTATTTT
cdr3_aa: CASSPVLTSGRLDTQYF

j_call: TRBJ2-1
cdr3_length: 13
v_call: TRBV5-6
d_call: NA
clone_size: medium-sized
cdr3_nt: TGTGCCAGCAGCTTGGGGTTAGTCAATGAGCAGTTCTTC
cdr3_aa: CASSLGLVNEQFF

j_call: TRBJ1-1
cdr3_length: 15
v_call: TRBV4-1
d_call: TRBD1
clone_size: NA
cdr3_nt: TGCGCCGGCAGCCACACCAGGGGGCGGTACACTGAAGCTTTCTTT
cdr3_aa: CAGSHTRGRYTEAFF

j_call: TRBJ2-3
cdr3_length: 15
v_call: TRBV20-1
d_call: TRBD2
clone_size: NA
cdr3_nt: TGCAGTGCCAATCGAGCGGGAGTAAACACAGATACGCAGTATTTT
cdr3_aa: CSANRAGVNTDTQYF

j_call: TRBJ2-3
cdr3_length: 15
v_call: TRBV5-1
d_call: TRBD2
clone_size: NA
cdr3_nt: TGCGCCAGCAGCTTTAGCGGGAGTCAGGGAGATACGCAGTATTTT
cdr3_aa: CASSFSGSQGDTQYF

j_call: TRBJ2-4
cdr3_length: 15
v_call: TRBV9
d_call: NA
clone_size: medium-sized
cdr3_nt: TGTGCCAGCAGCTACCGCCCTACAGCGGAGGACATTCAGTACTTC
cdr3_aa: CASSYRPTAEDIQYF

j_call: TRBJ2-7
cdr3_length: 11
v_call: TRBV20-1
d_call: NA
clone_size: few
cdr3_nt: TGCAGTGTAGAGACTGGTACGGGGCAGTACTTC
cdr3_aa: CSVETGTGQYF

j_call: TRBJ1-1
cdr3_length: 13
v_call: TRBV5-6
d_call: NA
clone_size: NA
cdr3_nt: TGTGCCAGCAGCTTGGTCCTGAACACTGAAGCTTTCTTT
cdr3_aa: CASSLVLNTEAFF

j_call: TRBJ2-3
cdr3_length: 11
v_call: TRBV20-1
d_call: NA
clone_size: few
cdr3_nt: TGCAGTGCTACTAGCACAGATACGCAGTATTTT
cdr3_aa: CSATSTDTQYF

j_call: TRBJ1-1
cdr3_length: 14
v_call: TRBV7-8
d_call: TRBD1
clone_size: NA
cdr3_nt: TGTGCCAGCAGCTTCGACAGGGAGGGGACTGAAGCTTTCTTT
cdr3_aa: CASSFDREGTEAFF

j_call: TRBJ2-3
cdr3_length: 14
v_call: TRBV20-1
d_call: NA
clone_size: few
cdr3_nt: TGCAGTGCTGCACAGGGACGATACACAGATACGCAGTATTTT
cdr3_aa: CSAAQGRYTDTQYF

j_call: TRBJ2-4
cdr3_length: 14
v_call: TRBV20-1
d_call: NA
clone_size: NA
cdr3_nt: TGCAGTGCTAGCCACGGTACGGCCAAAAACATTCAGTACTTC
cdr3_aa: CSASHGTAKNIQYF

j_call: TRBJ2-7
cdr3_length: 15
v_call: TRBV27
d_call: TRBD1
clone_size: few
cdr3_nt: TGTGCCAGCAGTTTATACGGGACAGGCGGGGAAGAGCAGTACTTC
cdr3_aa: CASSLYGTGGEEQYF

j_call: TRBJ2-5
cdr3_length: 13
v_call: TRBV7-3
d_call: TRBD2
clone_size: NA
cdr3_nt: TGTGCCAGCAGCTTAGGTAGCGGGGAGACCCAGTACTTC
cdr3_aa: CASSLGSGETQYF

j_call: TRBJ2-7
cdr3_length: 13
v_call: TRBV6-6
d_call: TRBD1
clone_size: medium-sized
cdr3_nt: TGTGCCAGCAGTCAAACGACAGGGGACGAGCAGTACTTC
cdr3_aa: CASSQTTGDEQYF

j_call: TRBJ2-3
cdr3_length: 13
v_call: TRBV20-1
d_call: TRBD1
clone_size: NA
cdr3_nt: TGCAGTGCTGCCAGACAGGGTACAGATACGCAGTATTTT
cdr3_aa: CSAARQGTDTQYF

j_call: TRBJ2-5
cdr3_length: 11
v_call: TRBV24-1
d_call: NA
clone_size: few
cdr3_nt: TGTGCCACCAGTAGGTTAGAGACCCAGTACTTC
cdr3_aa: CATSRLETQYF

j_call: TRBJ1-6
cdr3_length: 16
v_call: TRBV7-2
d_call: NA
clone_size: few
cdr3_nt: TGTGCCAGCAGCTTATCAGGGAGATCTATTAATTCACCCCTCCACTTT
cdr3_aa: CASSLSGRSINSPLHF

j_call: TRBJ1-2
cdr3_length: 14
v_call: TRBV4-1
d_call: NA
clone_size: few
cdr3_nt: TGCGCCAGCAGCCACCCACCGGGACCACGGGGCTACACCTTC
cdr3_aa: CASSHPPGPRGYTF

j_call: TRBJ2-6
cdr3_length: 16
v_call: TRBV10-3
d_call: NA
clone_size: NA
cdr3_nt: TGTGCCATCAGGGGGACTCTCGGGACTGGGGCCAGCGTCCTGACTTTC
cdr3_aa: CAIRGTLGTGASVLTF

j_call: TRBJ2-1
cdr3_length: 17
v_call: TRBV7-2
d_call: TRBD2
clone_size: medium-sized
cdr3_nt: TGTGCCAGCAGCTGGGGTAGCGGGAGTTTCCGCTACAATGAGCAGTTCTTC
cdr3_aa: CASSWGSGSFRYNEQFF

j_call: TRBJ1-3
cdr3_length: 17
v_call: TRBV7-8
d_call: TRBD1
clone_size: NA
cdr3_nt: TGTGCCAGCAGCTTAATCCCTCAGGGGGCTGATGGAAACACCATATATTTT
cdr3_aa: CASSLIPQGADGNTIYF

j_call: TRBJ1-6
cdr3_length: 15
v_call: TRBV4-3
d_call: NA
clone_size: NA
cdr3_nt: TGCGCCAGCAGCCAAGCGGTCGGCAGGTCTTCACCCCTCCACTTT
cdr3_aa: CASSQAVGRSSPLHF

j_call: TRBJ2-2
cdr3_length: 14
v_call: TRBV20-1
d_call: TRBD1
clone_size: NA
cdr3_nt: TGCAGTGCTGCCGGGACAGGGGACACCGGGGAGCTGTTTTTT
cdr3_aa: CSAAGTGDTGELFF

j_call: TRBJ2-5
cdr3_length: 14
v_call: TRBV7-8
d_call: NA
clone_size: NA
cdr3_nt: TGTGCCAGCACCCCCCCCGGTTCAAGAGAGACCCAGTACTTC
cdr3_aa: CASTPPGSRETQYF

j_call: TRBJ1-3
cdr3_length: 15
v_call: TRBV9
d_call: TRBD1
clone_size: few
cdr3_nt: TGTGCCAGCAGCTACGGACAGGGTCTTGGAAACACCATATATTTT
cdr3_aa: CASSYGQGLGNTIYF

j_call: TRBJ1-2
cdr3_length: 19
v_call: TRBV4-1
d_call: NA
clone_size: few
cdr3_nt: TGCGCCAGCAGCCAAGCAAGGTTCTGGCCGAGAGGGGAGGTGGTTGGCTACACCTTC
cdr3_aa: CASSQARFWPRGEVVGYTF

j_call: TRBJ2-6
cdr3_length: 17
v_call: TRBV7-2
d_call: NA
clone_size: NA
cdr3_nt: TGTGCCAGCAGCTTAGTTTACAGACAGTCTGGGGCCAACGTCCTGACTTTC
cdr3_aa: CASSLVYRQSGANVLTF

j_call: TRBJ2-1
cdr3_length: 15
v_call: TRBV6-1
d_call: TRBD2
clone_size: NA
cdr3_nt: TGTGCCAGCAGTGAATATGCAGGGAGGGCAAATGAGCAGTTCTTC
cdr3_aa: CASSEYAGRANEQFF

j_call: TRBJ2-5
cdr3_length: 16
v_call: TRBV28
d_call: TRBD1
clone_size: NA
cdr3_nt: TGTGCCAGTTCCACCGGGACAGGGGGCGATGGAGAGACCCAGTACTTC
cdr3_aa: CASSTGTGGDGETQYF

j_call: TRBJ2-1
cdr3_length: 11
v_call: TRBV15
d_call: NA
clone_size: few
cdr3_nt: TGTGCCACCAGCAGCCGCGATGAGCAGTTCTTC
cdr3_aa: CATSSRDEQFF

j_call: TRBJ2-1
cdr3_length: 17
v_call: TRBV28
d_call: TRBD2
clone_size: medium-sized
cdr3_nt: TGTGCCAGCAGTTTATCCCTTGGCGGGAGGAGGAGCAATGAGCAGTTCTTC
cdr3_aa: CASSLSLGGRRSNEQFF

j_call: TRBJ2-1
cdr3_length: 16
v_call: TRBV5-1
d_call: NA
clone_size: few
cdr3_nt: TGCGCCAGCAGCTTGGGTACGGGAATCTCCTACAATGGGCAGTTCTTC
cdr3_aa: CASSLGTGISYNGQFF

j_call: TRBJ2-7
cdr3_length: 12
v_call: TRBV6-2/TRBV6-3
d_call: TRBD1
clone_size: medium-sized
cdr3_nt: TGTGCCACGACAGGGTCGGGATACGAGCAGTACTTC
cdr3_aa: CATTGSGYEQYF

j_call: TRBJ2-2
cdr3_length: 13
v_call: TRBV12-3/TRBV12-4
d_call: NA
clone_size: NA
cdr3_nt: TGTGCCAGCACCAGGGGGAGGGTTGGGGAGCTGTTTTTT
cdr3_aa: CASTRGRVGELFF